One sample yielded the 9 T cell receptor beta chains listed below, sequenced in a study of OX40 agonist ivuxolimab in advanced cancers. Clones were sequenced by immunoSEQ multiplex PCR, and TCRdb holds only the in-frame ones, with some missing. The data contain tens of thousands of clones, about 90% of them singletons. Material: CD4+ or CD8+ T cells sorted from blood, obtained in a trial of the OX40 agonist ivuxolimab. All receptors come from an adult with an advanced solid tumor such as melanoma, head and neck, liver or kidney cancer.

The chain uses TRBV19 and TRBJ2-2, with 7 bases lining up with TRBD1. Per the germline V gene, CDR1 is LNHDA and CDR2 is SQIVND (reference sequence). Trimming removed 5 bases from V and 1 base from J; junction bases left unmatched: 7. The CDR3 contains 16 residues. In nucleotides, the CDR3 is TGTGCCAGTAGTTTTGAGGACAGGAAGAACACCGGGGAGCTGTTTTTT. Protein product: CASSFEDRKNTGELFF. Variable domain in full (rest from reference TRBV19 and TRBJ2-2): DGGITQSPKYLFRKEGQNVTLSCEQNLNHDAMYWYRQDPGQGLRLIYYSQIVNDFQKGDIAEGYSVSREKKESFPLTVTSAQKNPTAFYLCASSFEDRKNTGELFFGEGSRLTVL.

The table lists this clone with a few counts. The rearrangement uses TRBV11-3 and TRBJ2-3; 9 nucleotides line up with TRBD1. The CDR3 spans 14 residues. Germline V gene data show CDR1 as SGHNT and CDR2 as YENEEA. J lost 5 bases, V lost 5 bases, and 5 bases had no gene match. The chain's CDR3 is CASSMGQGQDTQYF. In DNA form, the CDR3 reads TGTGCCAGCAGCATGGGACAGGGACAAGATACGCAGTATTTT.

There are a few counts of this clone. CDR3 sequence: CASSWGGGPSTDTQYF. The CDR3 DNA reads as TGCGCCAGCAGCTGGGGGGGAGGGCCCTCGACAGATACGCAGTATTTT. V and J are TRBV5-1 and TRBJ2-3; 7 positions match TRBD2. This CDR3 is built from 16 residues. Germline CDR1 is SGHRS and CDR2 is YFSETQ. J was trimmed by 3 bases and V by 3 bases; bases with no gene match: 10.

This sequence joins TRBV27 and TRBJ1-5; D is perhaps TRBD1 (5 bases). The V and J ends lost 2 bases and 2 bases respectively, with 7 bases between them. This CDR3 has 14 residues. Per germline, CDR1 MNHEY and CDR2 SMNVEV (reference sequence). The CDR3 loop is CASSLGGGNQPQHF. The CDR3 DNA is TGTGCCAGCAGTTTAGGGGGGGGCAATCAGCCCCAGCATTTT.

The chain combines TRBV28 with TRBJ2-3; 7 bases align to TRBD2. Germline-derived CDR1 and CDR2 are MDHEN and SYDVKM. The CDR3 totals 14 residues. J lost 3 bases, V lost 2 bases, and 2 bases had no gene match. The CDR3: CASSLTGLTDTQYF. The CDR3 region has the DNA TGTGCCAGCAGTTTAACGGGACTAACAGATACGCAGTATTTT. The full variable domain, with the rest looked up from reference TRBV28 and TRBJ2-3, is DVKVTQSSRYLVKRTGEKVFLECVQDMDHENMFWYRQDPGLGLRLIYFSYDVKMKEKGDIPEGYSVSREKKERFSLILESASTNQTSMYLCASSLTGLTDTQYFGPGTRLTVL.

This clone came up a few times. For the CDR3, the DNA is TGTGCCAGCAGGGGCCACAGGGGGCGCGGGGGTCAGCCCCAGCATTTT. The encoded protein is CASRGHRGRGGQPQHF. The J gene is TRBJ1-5, the V gene TRBV2; 9 nucleotides line up with TRBD1. V shed 6 bases, J shed 6 bases, and the junction held 12 bases outside the gene matches. CDR1 is SNHLY and CDR2 is FYNNEI in the germline V gene. The CDR3 totals 16 residues.

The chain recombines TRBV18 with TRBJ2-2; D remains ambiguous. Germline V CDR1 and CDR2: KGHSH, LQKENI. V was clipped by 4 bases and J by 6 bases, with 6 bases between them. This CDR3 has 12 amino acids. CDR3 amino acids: CASSQRAGELFF. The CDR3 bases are TGTGCCAGCTCACAAAGGGCCGGGGAGCTGTTTTTT.

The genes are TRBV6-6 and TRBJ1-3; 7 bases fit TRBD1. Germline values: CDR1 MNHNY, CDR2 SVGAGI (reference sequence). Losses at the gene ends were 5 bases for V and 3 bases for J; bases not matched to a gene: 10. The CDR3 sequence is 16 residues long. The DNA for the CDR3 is TGTGCCAGCAGTATCACGACCAGGGGGAATGGAAACACCATATATTTT. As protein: CASSITTRGNGNTIYF.

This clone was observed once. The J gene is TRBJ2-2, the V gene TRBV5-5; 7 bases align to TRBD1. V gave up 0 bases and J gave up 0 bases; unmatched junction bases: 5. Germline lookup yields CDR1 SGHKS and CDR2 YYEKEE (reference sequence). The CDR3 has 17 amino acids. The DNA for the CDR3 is TGTGCCAGCAGCTTGGTTCGGGACAGCGCGAACACCGGGGAGCTGTTTTTT. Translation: CASSLVRDSANTGELFF.